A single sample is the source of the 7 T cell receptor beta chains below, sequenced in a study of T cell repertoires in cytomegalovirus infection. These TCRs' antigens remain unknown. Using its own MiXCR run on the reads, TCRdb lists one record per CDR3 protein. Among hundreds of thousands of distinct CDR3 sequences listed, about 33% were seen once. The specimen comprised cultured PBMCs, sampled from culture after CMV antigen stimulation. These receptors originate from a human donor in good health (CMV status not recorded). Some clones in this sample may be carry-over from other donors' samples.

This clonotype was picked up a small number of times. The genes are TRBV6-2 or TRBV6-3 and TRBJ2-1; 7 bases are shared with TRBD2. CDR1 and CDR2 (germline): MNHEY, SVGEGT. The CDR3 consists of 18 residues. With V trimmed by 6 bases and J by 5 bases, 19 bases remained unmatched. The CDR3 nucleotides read TGTGCCAGCAGACCCGCCTTTGGGGGAGGGCCTCTGCACAATGAGCAGTTCTTC. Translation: CASRPAFGGGPLHNEQFF.

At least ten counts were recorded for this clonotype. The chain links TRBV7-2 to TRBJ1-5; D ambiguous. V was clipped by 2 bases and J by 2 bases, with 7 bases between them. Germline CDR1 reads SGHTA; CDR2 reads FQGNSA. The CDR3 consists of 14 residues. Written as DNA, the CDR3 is TGTGCCAGCAGCTTATTCGGGGGCAATCAGCCCCAGCATTTT. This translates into CASSLFGGNQPQHF.

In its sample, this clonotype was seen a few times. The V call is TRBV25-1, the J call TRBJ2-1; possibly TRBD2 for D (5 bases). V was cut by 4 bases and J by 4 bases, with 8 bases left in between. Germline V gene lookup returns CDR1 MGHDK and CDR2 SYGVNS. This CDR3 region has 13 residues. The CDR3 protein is CASSGIAYNEQFF. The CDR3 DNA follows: TGTGCCAGCAGTGGAATAGCGTACAATGAGCAGTTCTTC.

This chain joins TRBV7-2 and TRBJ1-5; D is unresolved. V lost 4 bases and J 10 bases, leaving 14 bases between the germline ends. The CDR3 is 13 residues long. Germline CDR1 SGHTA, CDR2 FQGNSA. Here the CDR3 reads CASSSDQPSPQHF. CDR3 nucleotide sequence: TGTGCCAGCAGCTCTGACCAGCCCTCCCCCCAGCATTTT.

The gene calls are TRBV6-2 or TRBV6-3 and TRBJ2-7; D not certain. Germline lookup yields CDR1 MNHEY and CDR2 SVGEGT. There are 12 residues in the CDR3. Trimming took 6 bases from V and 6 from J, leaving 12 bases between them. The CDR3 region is CASRHPEVEQYF. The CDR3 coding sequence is TGTGCCAGCAGACACCCGGAAGTCGAGCAGTACTTC.

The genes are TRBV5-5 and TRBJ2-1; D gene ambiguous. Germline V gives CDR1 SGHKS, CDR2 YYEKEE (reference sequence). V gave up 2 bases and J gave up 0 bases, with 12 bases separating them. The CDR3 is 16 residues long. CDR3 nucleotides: TGTGCCAGCAGCTTTGGGGTTGTAAGCTCCTACAATGAGCAGTTCTTC. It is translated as CASSFGVVSSYNEQFF.

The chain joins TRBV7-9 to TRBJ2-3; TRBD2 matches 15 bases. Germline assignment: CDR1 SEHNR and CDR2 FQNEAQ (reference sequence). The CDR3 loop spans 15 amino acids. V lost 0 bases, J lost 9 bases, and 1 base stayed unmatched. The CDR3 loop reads CASSLAGTSGRTQYF. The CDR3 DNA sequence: TGTGCCAGCAGCTTAGCCGGGACTAGCGGGAGGACGCAGTATTTT.